This T cell receptor (beta chain) came from a study of beta chain features in type 1 diabetes. A heparinised blood draw that averaged about 120 mL was obtained once from each donor. This clone occurred a few times. The sequenced template was cDNA made from the entire isolated RNA. The table came from immunoSEQ multiplex PCR; TCRdb's copy has only in-frame clones and leaves some out. This sample has some 500,000 clones, with over 9.5% found just once. The CDR3 has 15 amino acids. V trimming: 4 bases; J trimming: 0 bases; junction bases outside the gene matches: 2. This receptor was taken from a woman between 18 and 30 years old in good health. The rearrangement uses TRBV23-1 and TRBJ2-2; TRBD2 matches 7 bases. TRBV23-1 is identified as an open reading frame with a role that is uncertain. What was sequenced was naive CD4+ T cells from blood. The CDR3 DNA reads TGCGCCAGCAGTCCGGGGGGACCGAACACCGGGGAGCTGTTTTTT. Protein sequence: CASSPGGPNTGELFF.